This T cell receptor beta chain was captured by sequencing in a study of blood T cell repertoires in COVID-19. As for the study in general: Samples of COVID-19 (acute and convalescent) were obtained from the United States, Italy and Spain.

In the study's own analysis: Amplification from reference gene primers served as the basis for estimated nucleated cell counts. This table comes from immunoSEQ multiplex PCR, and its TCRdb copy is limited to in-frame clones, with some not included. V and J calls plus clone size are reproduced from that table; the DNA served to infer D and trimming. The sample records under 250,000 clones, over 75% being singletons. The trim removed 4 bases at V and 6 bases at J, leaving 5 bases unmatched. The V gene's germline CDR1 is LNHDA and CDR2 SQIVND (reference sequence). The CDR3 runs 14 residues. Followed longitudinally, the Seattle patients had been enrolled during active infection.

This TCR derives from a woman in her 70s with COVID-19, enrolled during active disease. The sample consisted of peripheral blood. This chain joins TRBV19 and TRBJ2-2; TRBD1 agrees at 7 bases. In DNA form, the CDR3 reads TGTGCCAGTAGTACGACCGGGACAGCCGGGGAGCTGTTTTTT. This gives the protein CASSTTGTAGELFF.